The 20 T cell receptor beta chains below all came from one sample that was sequenced in a study of OX40 agonist ivuxolimab in advanced cancers. TCRdb's copy holds only in-frame clones and misses some; the assay was immunoSEQ multiplex PCR. The table lists approximately 56,000 clones, around 85% of them singletons, with 13% to 15% in the top ten. Specimen: CD4+ or CD8+ T cells sorted from blood, collected in a trial of the OX40 agonist ivuxolimab. The source is an adult with an advanced solid tumor such as melanoma, head and neck, liver or kidney cancer.

The chain is built from TRBV7-6 and TRBJ1-2, with TRBD1 matching 11 bases. J gave up 6 bases and V 5 bases, and 2 bases lay outside the gene matches. In germline, CDR1 is SGHVS, CDR2 FNYEAQ. The CDR3 has 13 residues. The chain's CDR3 is CASSAGQGDGYTF. The CDR3 bases are TGTGCCAGCAGCGCGGGACAGGGGGATGGCTACACCTTC.

The V call is TRBV29-1, the J call TRBJ1-3, with 9 nucleotides matching TRBD1. Trimming took 5 bases from V and 4 from J; bases not matched to a gene: 9. Germline loops: CDR1 SQVTM, CDR2 ANQGSEA. This CDR3 comprises 15 residues. CDR3 sequence: CSVWFFGQGGNTIYF. Here the CDR3 DNA reads TGCAGCGTTTGGTTTTTTGGACAGGGGGGAAACACCATATATTTT.

The V and J genes are TRBV29-1 and TRBJ1-1; 10 bases map to TRBD1. CDR1 SQVTM and CDR2 ANQGSEA come from the germline V gene. The CDR3 spans 13 residues. Trimming at V came to 5 bases and at J to 4 bases, leaving 4 bases not matched to a gene. The CDR3, as DNA: TGCAGCGTTTTTGGACAGGGGGGCACTGAAGCTTTCTTT. Its protein product is CSVFGQGGTEAFF. Full variable domain (outside the CDR3, taken from reference TRBV29-1 and TRBJ1-1): SAVISQKPSRDICQRGTSLTIQCQVDSQVTMMFWYRQQPGQSLTLIATANQGSEATYESGFVIDKFPISRPNLTFSTLTVSNMSPEDSSIYLCSVFGQGGTEAFFGQGTRLTVV.

This chain connects TRBV7-6 to TRBJ2-3; D possibly corresponds to TRBD2 (7 bases). V was pared by 5 bases and J by 4 bases, with 19 bases between. The CDR3 contains 16 residues. Germline CDR1 and CDR2: SGHVS and FNYEAQ. The CDR3 loop reads CASSPMGGGRADTQYF. CDR3 nucleotides: TGTGCCAGCAGCCCCATGGGGGGGGGCAGAGCAGATACGCAGTATTTT. The whole variable domain, remainder taken from reference TRBV7-6 and TRBJ2-3, is GAGVSQSPRYKVTKRGQDVALRCDPISGHVSLYWYRQALGQGPEFLTYFNYEAQQDKSGLPNDRFSAERPEGSISTLTIQRTEQRDSAMYRCASSPMGGGRADTQYFGPGTRLTVL.

The chain couples TRBV13 to TRBJ2-1; TRBD2 aligns across 8 bases. Germline V CDR1 and CDR2: PRHDT, FYEKMQ (reference sequence). The trim removed 5 bases at V and 5 bases at J, leaving 11 bases unmatched. CDR3 length: 16 amino acids. The CDR3 sequence: CASSTPGGARDNEQFF. The CDR3 bases are TGTGCCAGCAGCACGCCCGGGGGGGCCAGGGACAATGAGCAGTTCTTC.

V and J are TRBV5-4 and TRBJ1-2; 9 bases align to TRBD1. Trimming cost V 7 bases and J 2 bases; bases outside gene matches: 12. CDR1 SGHNT and CDR2 YYREEE come from the germline V gene (reference sequence). CDR3 length: 16 residues. DNA for the CDR3: TGTGCCAGCGGCCCCGTAGGACAGGGGACCAACTATGGCTACACCTTC. As protein: CASGPVGQGTNYGYTF.

The sample holds one count of this clone. The chain employs TRBV2 and TRBJ2-2, with TRBD1 identical over 11 bases. The V gene's germline CDR1 is SNHLY and CDR2 FYNNEI. V shed 7 bases, J shed 6 bases, and the junction held 7 bases outside the gene matches. The CDR3 is made up of 15 amino acids. The CDR3: CASNKDRGHAGELFF. The CDR3 DNA reads as TGTGCCAGCAACAAGGACAGGGGGCACGCCGGGGAGCTGTTTTTT. The full variable domain, completed using reference TRBV2 and TRBJ2-2, is EPEVTQTPSHQVTQMGQEVILRCVPISNHLYFYWYRQILGQKVEFLVSFYNNEISEKSEIFDDQFSVERPDGSNFTLKIRSTKLEDSAMYFCASNKDRGHAGELFFGEGSRLTVL.

This clone is a singleton in its sample. The gene calls are TRBV29-1 and TRBJ2-3; TRBD2 is a possible D gene (5 bases). Per germline, CDR1 SQVTM and CDR2 ANQGSEA. V was cut by 4 bases and J by 3 bases, with 17 bases left in between. CDR3 size: 15 residues. Written as DNA, the CDR3 is TGCAGCGTTGGCTATCGGGGTCAATTGACAGATACGCAGTATTTT. It yields the protein CSVGYRGQLTDTQYF.

This clone is classed as medium-sized (0.01 to 0.1%). The chain combines TRBV19 with TRBJ1-1; D is ambiguous. V dropped 1 base and J dropped 4 bases, with 10 bases sitting between them. The V gene's germline CDR1 is LNHDA and CDR2 SQIVND (reference sequence). This CDR3 spans 14 amino acids. The CDR3 sequence: CASSIAPTGTEAFF. In DNA form, the CDR3 reads TGTGCCAGTAGTATAGCGCCCACGGGCACTGAAGCTTTCTTT.

This clone has more than one count but fewer than ten. The J gene is TRBJ2-7, the V gene TRBV5-1; D call uncertain. The CDR3 is 15 residues long. CDR1 is SGHRS, CDR2 YFSETQ, per germline. The V end lost 0 bases, the J end lost 2 bases, and 12 bases lay between the germline ends. The CDR3 loop reads CASSLATGPAYEQYF. The CDR3 DNA sequence: TGCGCCAGCAGCTTGGCTACCGGGCCCGCCTACGAGCAGTACTTC.

The V call is TRBV7-2, the J call TRBJ1-5; 8 nucleotides match TRBD1. The CDR3 has 15 amino acids. Trimming removed 4 bases from V and 2 bases from J; junction bases left unmatched: 4. Germline V CDR1 and CDR2: SGHTA, FQGNSA. In DNA form, the CDR3 reads TGTGCCAGCAGCTCAGACAGGGGTGGCAATCAGCCCCAGCATTTT. This gives the protein CASSSDRGGNQPQHF.

This chain uses TRBV7-9 with TRBJ2-7; the match to TRBD2 covers 9 bases. The CDR3 extends over 13 amino acids. Germline V gene sequence: CDR1 SEHNR, CDR2 FQNEAQ (reference sequence). Germline trimming cut 4 bases from V and 4 bases from J; bases unmatched to any gene: 2. CDR3 in DNA: TGTGCCAGCAGCTGGACTAGCGCTTACGAGCAGTACTTC. This translates into CASSWTSAYEQYF.

V is TRBV11-3 and J is TRBJ2-1; 7 positions agree with TRBD2. V shed 3 bases, J shed 12 bases, and the junction held 8 bases outside the gene matches. The CDR3 is made up of 13 amino acids. The V gene's germline CDR1 is SGHNT and CDR2 YENEEA. CDR3 in amino acids: CASSFGPRELQFF. Here the CDR3 DNA reads TGTGCCAGCAGCTTCGGTCCGCGGGAGTTGCAGTTCTTC.

This chain joins TRBV15 and TRBJ1-1, with TRBD1 as a possible D gene (5 bases). The CDR3 is 14 residues long. The V and J ends lost 3 bases and 0 bases respectively, with 8 bases between them. Germline CDR1 reads LNHNV; CDR2 reads YYDKDF (reference sequence). CDR3 sequence reads: CATSRGRVNTEAFF. The CDR3 DNA sequence: TGTGCCACCAGCAGGGGCAGGGTGAACACTGAAGCTTTCTTT.

This chain uses TRBV5-1 with TRBJ1-1, with TRBD1 matching over 10 bases. Germline CDR1 is SGHRS and CDR2 is YFSETQ. Losses at the gene ends were 9 bases for V and 3 bases for J; bases not matched to a gene: 8. This CDR3 comprises 14 residues. CDR3 bases: TGCGCCACAGACCCCGGGACAGGGGACACTGAAGCTTTCTTT. This encodes CATDPGTGDTEAFF.

The chain joins TRBV13 to TRBJ2-5; 11 nucleotides match TRBD2. CDR3 size: 15 residues. With 4 bases clipped from V and 4 bases from J, the junction kept 5 bases outside the gene matches. Germline V gene lookup returns CDR1 PRHDT and CDR2 FYEKMQ (reference sequence). CDR3 loop: CASSSLAGGRETQYF. The CDR3 nucleotides are TGTGCCAGCAGCTCCCTAGCGGGGGGAAGAGAGACCCAGTACTTC.

The CDR3 spells CASSSPTGGDGYTF. The CDR3 DNA reads TGTGCCAGCAGTTCTCCGACAGGAGGGGATGGCTACACCTTC. V and J are TRBV6-5 and TRBJ1-2; tentatively, D is TRBD1 (6 bases). The CDR3 is made up of 14 amino acids. CDR1 and CDR2 (germline): MNHEY, SVGAGI. V was cut by 4 bases and J by 6 bases, with 15 bases left in between.

On this clone itself: Other DNA sequences from this sample encode an identical CDR3 as well. The V gene is TRBV7-6, the J gene TRBJ2-7, with a tentative D call TRBD1 (5 bases). V lost 2 bases to trimming and J lost 5 bases, with 13 bases between them. There are 14 residues in the CDR3. Germline V gives CDR1 SGHVS, CDR2 FNYEAQ. The CDR3, as DNA: TGTGCCAGCAGCTTAAGGGTGCAGGGTGACGAGCAGTACTTC. Its protein is CASSLRVQGDEQYF.

This chain links TRBV27 with TRBJ2-5; D unresolved. The last part of the DNA fits TRBJ2-7 better; the J call may be wrong. CDR1 is MNHEY and CDR2 is SMNVEV in the germline V gene (reference sequence). The CDR3 has 16 residues. CDR3 amino acids: CASSPRNPGWDYEQYF. The DNA for the CDR3 is TGTGCCAGCAGCCCTCGAAACCCCGGATGGGACTACGAGCAGTACTTC.

This clone was seen only a few times. This chain links TRBV6-4 with TRBJ2-3; no clear D. The V gene lost 2 bases and the J gene lost 1 base, with 4 bases spanning the gap. The length of the CDR3 is 13 residues. Germline values: CDR1 MRHNA, CDR2 SNTAGT. This chain's CDR3 is CASSDRGTDTQYF. CDR3 sequence (DNA): TGTGCCAGCAGTGACAGGGGCACAGATACGCAGTATTTT.